This TCR beta chain was profiled in a study of shared clonotypes between healthy human individuals. Broader study findings: The study generally estimated greater richness for naive than memory subsets. Among donors, sharing of clonotypes was expected to be affected by sequencing depth.

Profiling relied on immunoSEQ multiplex PCR, and the TCRdb table lists in-frame clones only, not all of them. This sample has approximately 2,300,000 clones; around 92% occur once, and the top ten carry approximately 0.4%. As to this clone: Its antigen is undetermined.

Material: naive CD4+ T cells from PBMCs. Subset defined: CD45RA+ positively selected. This TCR came from a man between 18 and 29 years old in good health. Some clones in this sample may be carry-over from other donors' samples.

The DNA of the CDR3 is TGTGCCAGCAACGGCGGCCCGAACACCGGGGAGCTGTTTTTT. Protein: CASNGGPNTGELFF. This chain uses TRBV2 with TRBJ2-2, with D hard to call. Trimming cost V 7 bases and J 0 bases, with 9 bases left between them. The V gene's germline CDR1 is SNHLY and CDR2 FYNNEI. The CDR3 contains 14 residues.